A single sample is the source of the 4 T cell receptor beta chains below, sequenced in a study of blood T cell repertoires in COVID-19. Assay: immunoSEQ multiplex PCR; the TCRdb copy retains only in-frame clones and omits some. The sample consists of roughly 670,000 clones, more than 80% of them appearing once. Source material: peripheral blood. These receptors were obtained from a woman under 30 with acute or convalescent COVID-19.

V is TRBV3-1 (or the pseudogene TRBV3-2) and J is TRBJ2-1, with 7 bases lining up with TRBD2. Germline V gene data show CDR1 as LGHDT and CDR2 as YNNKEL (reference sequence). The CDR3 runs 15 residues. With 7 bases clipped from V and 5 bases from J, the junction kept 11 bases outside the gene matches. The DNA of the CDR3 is TGTGCCAGCAAACCGGGGGGAGCACCGCACAATGAGCAGTTCTTC. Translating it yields CASKPGGAPHNEQFF.

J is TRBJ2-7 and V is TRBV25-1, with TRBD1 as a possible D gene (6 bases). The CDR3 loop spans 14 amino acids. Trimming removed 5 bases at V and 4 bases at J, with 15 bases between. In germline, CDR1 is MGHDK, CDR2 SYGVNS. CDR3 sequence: CASSLTGKGYEQYF. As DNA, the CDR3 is TGTGCCAGCAGTTTAACAGGGAAAGGGTACGAGCAGTACTTC.

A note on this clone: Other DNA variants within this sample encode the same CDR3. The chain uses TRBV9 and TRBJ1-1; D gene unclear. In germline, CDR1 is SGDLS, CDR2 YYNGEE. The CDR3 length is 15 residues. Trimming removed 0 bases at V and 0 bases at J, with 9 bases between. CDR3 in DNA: TGTGCCAGCAGCGTAGAAGGGAGCATGAACACTGAAGCTTTCTTT. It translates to CASSVEGSMNTEAFF.

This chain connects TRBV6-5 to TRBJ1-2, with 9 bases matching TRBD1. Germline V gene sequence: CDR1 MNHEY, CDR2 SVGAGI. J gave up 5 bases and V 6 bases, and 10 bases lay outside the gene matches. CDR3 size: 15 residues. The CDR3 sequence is CASRARDREPYGYTF. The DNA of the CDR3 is TGTGCCAGCAGAGCCCGGGACAGGGAACCTTATGGCTACACCTTC.